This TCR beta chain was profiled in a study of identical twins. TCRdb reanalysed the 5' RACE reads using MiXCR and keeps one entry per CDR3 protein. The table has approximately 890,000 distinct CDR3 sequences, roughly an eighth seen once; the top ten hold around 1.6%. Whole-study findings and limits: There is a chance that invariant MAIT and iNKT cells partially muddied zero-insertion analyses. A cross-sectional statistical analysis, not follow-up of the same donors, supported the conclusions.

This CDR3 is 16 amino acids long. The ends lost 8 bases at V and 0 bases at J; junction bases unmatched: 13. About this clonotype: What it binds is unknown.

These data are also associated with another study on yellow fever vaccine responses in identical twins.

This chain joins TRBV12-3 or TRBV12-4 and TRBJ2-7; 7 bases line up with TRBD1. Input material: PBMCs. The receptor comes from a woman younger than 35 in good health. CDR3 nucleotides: TGTGCCAGCGGTCCCACCGGGACAGTCAGCTCCTACGAGCAGTACTTC. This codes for CASGPTGTVSSYEQYF.